These T cell receptor beta chains were read from a single sample in a study of blood T cells in healthy people across ages. TCRdb redid the calling of the 5' RACE reads with MiXCR, one entry per CDR3 protein. The table shows fewer than 2 million distinct CDR3 sequences, with roughly 43% occurring only once. The source material was blood. These receptors were taken from a human donor in good health. Each CDR3 is given without its conserved first and last residue. D genes are given only for firm matches.

V	J	D	CDR3
TRBV20-1	NA	TRBD1	SADDRGRGNIQY
TRBV5-5	TRBJ1-5	NA	ASSFYRGVDQPQH
TRBV5-1	TRBJ2-3	NA	ASSLYPRTDTQY
TRBV21-1	TRBJ2-3	NA	ASSKAPGTRGSSPQY
TRBV2	TRBJ2-5	NA	ASSTSGSTRETQY
TRBV20-1	TRBJ1-2	NA	SAREDMNYGYT
TRBV7-9	TRBJ2-3	NA	ASSLMSSEDTQY
TRBV20-1	TRBJ1-5	NA	SAGPTGTIRDQPQH
TRBV20-1	TRBJ2-5	NA	SARPSGFKETQY
TRBV7-2	NA	NA	ASSLDMSSYNEQY
TRBV7-2	TRBJ1-2	NA	ASSLAGSAREGYGYT
TRBV4-1	TRBJ1-2	TRBD1	ASSQTDRGVEYGYT
TRBV24-1	TRBJ2-6	NA	ATSDASGANVLT
TRBV7-2	TRBJ1-4	NA	ASSLFKGGEKLF
TRBV5-5	TRBJ1-5	TRBD1	ASSSDHRDRGPAQPQH
TRBV6-4	TRBJ1-6	NA	ASSNNRNNSPLH
TRBV5-1	TRBJ1-2	NA	ASSLYRDGPGYT
TRBV12-3/TRBV12-4	TRBJ2-1	NA	ASSGGGWGADNEQF
TRBV2	TRBJ2-4	NA	ASSSEGAKNIQY
TRBV5-6	TRBJ2-7	NA	ASSQIAFSYEQY